In this sample, the clone carrying this TCR beta chain turned up once. V was pared by 3 bases and J by 2 bases, with 22 bases between. Germline values: CDR1 KGHSH, CDR2 LQKENI. The CDR3 is 19 amino acids. Measured with immunoSEQ multiplex PCR; TCRdb has only the in-frame clones, and not every one. In the table there are some 68,000 clones, 95% of which are singletons. This sample stems from a study of technical replicates of blood from four donors. Sequenced input: T cells isolated from PBMCs. The chain is built from TRBV18 and TRBJ1-4, with D perhaps matching TRBD1 (5 bases). The TCR originated in a human donor in good health. The CDR3 protein is CASSPARPRDFGTNEKLFF. DNA for the CDR3: TGTGCCAGCTCACCTGCTCGCCCCCGGGACTTCGGCACTAATGAAAAACTGTTTTTT. The whole variable domain, filled in from reference TRBV18 and TRBJ1-4, reads NAGVMQNPRHLVRRRGQEARLRCSPMKGHSHVYWYRQLPEEGLKFMVYLQKENIIDESGMPKERFSAEFPKEGPSILRIQQVVRGDSAAYFCASSPARPRDFGTNEKLFFGSGTQLSVL.